Presented here are 18 T cell receptor beta chains from one specimen sequenced in a study of T cell changes during pregnancy in multiple sclerosis. Sequencing was performed with immunoSEQ multiplex PCR; in TCRdb, only in-frame clones are kept and a portion is missing. The profile covers over 50,000 clones, with just under 90% appearing a single time and approximately 0.91% taken by the ten largest. The sample in question was peripheral blood, obtained in the first trimester of pregnancy. These receptors were collected from a female donor in good health, enrolled as a control in a pregnancy study.

As for this clone: One end of the junction does not line up with germline, which may come from a read error. J is TRBJ1-2 and V is TRBV4-2, with D possibly being TRBD1 (6 bases). The CDR3 length is 11 residues. Germline V lookup: CDR1 LGHNA, CDR2 YNFKEQ. In DNA, the CDR3 is TGTGCCAGCAGCCAATACAGGGTTTTCTCCTTC. Its protein product is CASSQYRVFSF.

The chain uses TRBV6-1 and TRBJ1-3; D ambiguous. The CDR3 has 13 amino acids. V lost 7 bases to trimming and J lost 0 bases, with 7 bases between them. Germline V CDR1 and CDR2: MNHNS, SASEGT. The CDR3 is CASNAGSGNTIYF. In DNA, the CDR3 is TGTGCCAGCAACGCGGGCTCTGGAAACACCATATATTTT.

In DNA form, the CDR3 reads TGTGCCAGCAGTAGGGGGACAGGGGGCTACAATGAGCAGTTCTTC. Amino acids: CASSRGTGGYNEQFF. This rearrangement joins TRBV7-9 to TRBJ2-1, with 11 nucleotides matching TRBD1. V was clipped by 6 bases and J by 3 bases; unmatched bases: 4. Germline loops: CDR1 SEHNR, CDR2 FQNEAQ (reference sequence). The CDR3 has 15 amino acids.

This clone came up once. The rearrangement uses TRBV4-3 and TRBJ1-2; D is unclear. The CDR3 extends over 15 amino acids. Germline V CDR1 and CDR2: LGHNA, YSLEER. Deletions cut 0 bases from V and 0 bases from J, with 8 bases between. CDR3 sequence (DNA): TGCGCCAGCAGCCAAGAGGCGGCCTCTAACTATGGCTACACCTTC. Amino acid sequence: CASSQEAASNYGYTF.

V and J are TRBV6-5 and TRBJ2-5, with 11 bases aligning to TRBD1. This CDR3 is 14 amino acids long. The germline V gene encodes CDR1 MNHEY and CDR2 SVGAGI. Trimming at V came to 6 bases and at J to 4 bases, leaving 4 bases not matched to a gene. The CDR3, as DNA: TGTGCCAGCAGCCCGGACAGGGGGCGAGAGACCCAGTACTTC. It yields the protein CASSPDRGRETQYF.

The rearrangement joins TRBV27 to TRBJ1-2; possible D gene TRBD1, 5 bases. Trimming removed 3 bases from V and 1 base from J, with 12 bases in between. CDR3 length: 15 amino acids. Germline lookup yields CDR1 MNHEY and CDR2 SMNVEV (reference sequence). The CDR3 nucleotides read TGTGCCAGCAGTTTCGGGGGGAGAGGTAACTATGGCTACACCTTC. This codes for CASSFGGRGNYGYTF.

The rearrangement uses TRBV6-5 and TRBJ2-3; TRBD2 matches 14 bases. Germline loops: CDR1 MNHEY, CDR2 SVGAGI. This CDR3 is built from 15 residues. V trimming: 6 bases; J trimming: 8 bases; junction bases outside the gene matches: 7. CDR3 DNA: TGTGCCAGCAGCCCGACTAGCGGGGGGGCCGGTACGCAGTATTTT. This encodes CASSPTSGGAGTQYF.

This clone was recorded once. This chain joins TRBV4-2 and TRBJ2-2; D is unresolved. The CDR3 covers 12 residues. With 4 bases removed from V and 6 bases from J, the gap between germline ends came to 6 bases. Germline loops: CDR1 LGHNA, CDR2 YNFKEQ. This CDR3 reads CASSLRSGELFF. The DNA for the CDR3 is TGTGCCAGCAGCCTCAGGTCCGGGGAGCTGTTTTTT.

The chain employs TRBV27 and TRBJ1-5; TRBD1 is a possible D gene (5 bases). V lost 2 bases to trimming and J lost 0 bases, with 5 bases between them. The CDR3 is made up of 14 amino acids. Looked up from germline, CDR1 is MNHEY and CDR2 is SMNVEV (reference sequence). As DNA, the CDR3 is TGTGCCAGCAGTTTACAGGGTAGCAATCAGCCCCAGCATTTT. Amino acid sequence: CASSLQGSNQPQHF.

The chain combines TRBV5-1 with TRBJ1-1; D may be TRBD1 (6 bases). V gave up 0 bases and J gave up 3 bases, with 12 bases separating them. CDR1 SGHRS and CDR2 YFSETQ come from the germline V gene. The CDR3 consists of 15 residues. The chain's CDR3 is CASSLEVRGDTEAFF. The DNA of the CDR3 is TGCGCCAGCAGCTTGGAGGTCAGGGGAGACACTGAAGCTTTCTTT.

The chain carries TRBV19 and TRBJ2-5; TRBD1 agrees at 9 bases. CDR3 size: 16 residues. Germline CDR1 reads LNHDA; CDR2 reads SQIVND (reference sequence). V gave up 5 bases and J gave up 1 base; unmatched junction bases: 8. The CDR3 is CASSPRDRVPQETQYF. The CDR3 DNA is TGTGCCAGTAGTCCCCGGGACAGGGTTCCCCAAGAGACCCAGTACTTC.

This chain uses TRBV5-8 with TRBJ2-1, with D possibly matching TRBD2 (5 bases). Germline V lookup: CDR1 SGHTS, CDR2 YDEGEE. Trimming cost V 4 bases and J 5 bases, with 10 bases left between them. This CDR3 has 13 residues. The CDR3 protein is CASSPGINNEQFF. CDR3 bases: TGTGCCAGCAGCCCCGGGATCAACAATGAGCAGTTCTTC.

The gene calls are TRBV11-3 and TRBJ2-7; D uncertain. V lost 5 bases, J lost 1 base, and 12 bases lay in between. The CDR3 covers 14 residues. The germline V gene has CDR1 SGHNT and CDR2 YENEEA. CDR3 amino acids: CASSPSLNSYEQYF. The CDR3, as DNA: TGTGCCAGCAGCCCCTCCCTTAATTCCTACGAGCAGTACTTC.

The rearrangement links TRBV5-4 to TRBJ1-1; D call uncertain. Germline values: CDR1 SGHNT, CDR2 YYREEE (reference sequence). CDR3 length equals 15 residues. Trimming cost V 6 bases and J 0 bases, with 15 bases left between them. CDR3 region: CASTIGQRMNTEAFF. CDR3 DNA: TGTGCCAGCACTATAGGTCAGAGGATGAACACTGAAGCTTTCTTT.

The chain recombines TRBV5-1 with TRBJ1-2, with 11 bases lining up with TRBD1. The CDR3 sequence is 16 residues long. Germline loops: CDR1 SGHRS, CDR2 YFSETQ. V lost 7 bases to trimming and J lost 5 bases; unmatched junction nucleotides: 13. This CDR3 reads CASGPGQGALGYGYTF. In nucleotides, the CDR3 is TGCGCCAGCGGACCCGGACAGGGGGCGTTAGGGTATGGCTACACCTTC.

V and J are TRBV9 and TRBJ2-1; weak D call: TRBD2 (6 bases). Trimming stripped 0 bases from V and 7 bases from J, with 17 bases between. Germline V gene sequence: CDR1 SGDLS, CDR2 YYNGEE. The CDR3 runs 16 residues. CDR3 in DNA: TGTGCCAGCAGCGTAGCCCCGCCAACTAGCATGAATGAGCAGTTCTTC. It codes for CASSVAPPTSMNEQFF. Based on the CDR3 plus reference TRBV9 and TRBJ2-1, the full variable domain is DSGVTQTPKHLITATGQRVTLRCSPRSGDLSVYWYQQSLDQGLQFLIQYYNGEERAKGNILERFSAQQFPDLHSELNLSSLELGDSALYFCASSVAPPTSMNEQFFGPGTRLTVL.

There are a few counts of this clone. The chain couples TRBV7-2 to TRBJ2-7, with TRBD2 identical over 8 bases. After removal of 1 base from V and 5 bases from J, the junction contained 7 bases not matched to a gene. CDR1 is SGHTA and CDR2 is FQGNSA in the germline V gene. This CDR3 comprises 15 residues. CDR3 protein: CASSLVGLAVDEQYF. The CDR3 DNA follows: TGTGCCAGCAGCTTAGTTGGACTAGCAGTCGACGAGCAGTACTTC.

This chain links TRBV6-6 with TRBJ2-2, with D possibly TRBD2 on 7 matching bases. The germline CDR1 and CDR2 sequences are MNHNY and SVGAGI (reference sequence). V was cut by 10 bases and J by 7 bases, with 19 bases left in between. The CDR3 totals 14 residues. CDR3 region: CATDHGGAGGELFF. The CDR3 nucleotides read TGTGCCACTGACCATGGGGGGGCTGGCGGGGAGCTGTTTTTT.